Below are 26 T cell receptor beta chains sequenced from a single sample in a study of T cells after yellow fever vaccination. TCRdb reanalysed the 5' RACE reads using MiXCR and keeps one entry per CDR3 protein. Of around 400,000 distinct CDR3 sequences in the sample, more than 9% were seen once. Here the sequenced sample was PBMCs, taken on the day of the first yellow fever vaccination. These receptor sequences come from a man between 18 and 29 years old who received the YFV17D yellow fever vaccine.

This chain uses TRBV9 with TRBJ1-3; D remains unclear. V lost 4 bases and J 7 bases, leaving 9 bases between the germline ends. The CDR3 contains 12 residues. Germline V gene data show CDR1 as SGDLS and CDR2 as YYNGEE. The chain's CDR3 is CASSQLSNTIYF. In DNA, the CDR3 is TGTGCCAGCAGCCAATTGTCGAACACCATATATTTT.

This clonotype was seen a handful of times. The rearrangement uses TRBV7-9 and TRBJ2-3; TRBD2 might be the D (7 bases). Deletions cut 3 bases from V and 2 bases from J, with 12 bases between. This CDR3 has 15 amino acids. Germline CDR1 reads SEHNR; CDR2 reads FQNEAQ (reference sequence). The CDR3 DNA follows: TGTGCCAGCAGCTTTCCGGGGGGCGTCACAGATACGCAGTATTTT. Translation gives CASSFPGGVTDTQYF.

This clonotype was observed a few times. The CDR3 region is CASRPHGTATNEQFF. The CDR3 DNA is TGTGCCAGCAGGCCTCACGGGACTGCCACCAATGAGCAGTTCTTC. The chain combines TRBV12-3 or TRBV12-4 with TRBJ2-1; D is possibly TRBD2 (6 bases). This CDR3 has 15 residues. Trimming left V 6 bases short and J 6 bases short, with 18 bases between.

This clonotype occurred a few times. The chain links TRBV10-3 to TRBJ2-7, with 11 bases lining up with TRBD2. V trimming: 2 bases; J trimming: 5 bases; junction bases outside the gene matches: 5. Germline V gives CDR1 ENHRY, CDR2 SYGVKD. This CDR3 is built from 15 residues. The CDR3 region is CAISEGTSGGNEQYF. The CDR3 DNA sequence: TGTGCCATCAGTGAGGGAACTAGCGGGGGAAACGAGCAGTACTTC.

The chain links TRBV5-1 to TRBJ2-1, with 16 positions matching TRBD2. Looked up from germline, CDR1 is SGHRS and CDR2 is YFSETQ. Trimming at V came to 3 bases and at J to 6 bases, leaving 9 bases not matched to a gene. The CDR3 sequence is 18 residues long. CDR3 amino acids: CASSSLPGLAGGSNEQFF. As DNA, the CDR3 is TGCGCCAGCAGCTCACTGCCGGGACTAGCGGGGGGGAGCAATGAGCAGTTCTTC.

The rearrangement joins TRBV10-3 to TRBJ1-3, with D unresolved. The CDR3 covers 16 residues. Germline V lookup: CDR1 ENHRY, CDR2 SYGVKD. V gave up 3 bases and J gave up 3 bases, with 15 bases separating them. The CDR3 reads CAISDPSGLVGNTIYF. In nucleotides, the CDR3 is TGTGCCATCAGTGACCCATCGGGGTTGGTTGGAAACACCATATATTTT.

The sample holds a few counts of this clonotype. The genes are TRBV12-5 and TRBJ2-2; D possibly corresponds to TRBD2 (5 bases). V was cut by 1 base and J by 0 bases, with 12 bases left in between. Germline lookup yields CDR1 LGHNT and CDR2 FRNRAP. CDR3 size: 17 residues. CDR3 sequence: CASGLAGEYANTGELFF. CDR3 sequence (DNA): TGTGCTAGTGGTTTGGCCGGGGAGTACGCGAACACCGGGGAGCTGTTTTTT.

The rearrangement joins TRBV12-3 or TRBV12-4 to TRBJ2-5, with a possible D match to TRBD2 (6 bases). This CDR3 is 12 amino acids long. The V end was cut by 4 bases, the J end by 5 bases, with 8 bases between. The CDR3 sequence: CASSSRGETQYF. DNA for the CDR3: TGTGCCAGCAGTTCGCGGGGTGAGACCCAGTACTTC.

Remarks on this clonotype: This clone may be a read error of a much larger clone one base away. The chain carries TRBV11-1 and TRBJ2-7; D call uncertain. Germline assignment: CDR1 SGHAT and CDR2 FQDESV (reference sequence). The CDR3 is made up of 12 amino acids. V lost 3 bases and J lost 5, with 8 bases in between. The DNA for the CDR3 is TGTGCCAGCAGCTTGTACAGCGACGAGCAGTACTTC. Amino acids: CASSLYSDEQYF. Supplemented by reference TRBV11-1 and TRBJ2-7, the full variable domain reads EAEVAQSPRYKITEKSQAVAFWCDPISGHATLYWYRQILGQGPELLVQFQDESVVDDSQLPKDRFSAERLKGVDSTLKIQPAELGDSAMYLCASSLYSDEQYFGPGTRLTVT.

In this sample, this clonotype turned up a few times. This rearrangement joins TRBV5-1 to TRBJ1-1; the match to TRBD1 covers 7 bases. The ends lost 2 bases at V and 0 bases at J; junction bases unmatched: 4. The CDR3 length is 15 residues. Germline-derived CDR1 and CDR2 are SGHRS and YFSETQ. CDR3 coding DNA: TGCGCCAGCAGCTTAGAGGGACAGCTGAACACTGAAGCTTTCTTT. It encodes CASSLEGQLNTEAFF. The variable domain in full, with the rest retrieved from reference TRBV5-1 and TRBJ1-1, is KAGVTQTPRYLIKTRGQQVTLSCSPISGHRSVSWYQQTPGQGLQFLFEYFSETQRNKGNFPGRFSGRQFSNSRSEMNVSTLELGDSALYLCASSLEGQLNTEAFFGQGTRLTVV.

This clonotype occurred a few times. The V gene is TRBV20-1, the J gene TRBJ2-3; TRBD2 is a possible D gene (6 bases). V was clipped by 4 bases and J by 4 bases, with 15 bases between them. This CDR3 spans 14 amino acids. Germline loops: CDR1 DFQATT, CDR2 SNEGSKA (reference sequence). DNA of the CDR3: TGCAGTGCTACAGCGGGTAGGGGATCAGATACGCAGTATTTT. Translating gives CSATAGRGSDTQYF.

This chain connects TRBV5-1 to TRBJ2-3; 8 bases are a match to TRBD1. CDR3 length: 16 residues. Per the germline V gene, CDR1 is SGHRS and CDR2 is YFSETQ. J lost 5 bases, V lost 1 base, and 9 bases had no gene match. The CDR3 bases are TGCGCCAGCAGCTTGCCCGACAGGGGTCACGGAGATACGCAGTATTTT. This sequence encodes CASSLPDRGHGDTQYF.

This CDR3 is CASSSTTTGTDGYTF. The DNA of the CDR3 is TGTGCCAGCAGCTCCACAACCACCGGGACCGATGGCTACACCTTC. The chain uses TRBV11-1 and TRBJ1-2, with a possible D match to TRBD1 (5 bases). The V end lost 4 bases, the J end lost 6 bases, and 18 bases lay between the germline ends. Germline V lookup: CDR1 SGHAT, CDR2 FQDESV (reference sequence). The CDR3 sequence is 15 residues long.

This clonotype was detected ten times or more. The rearrangement uses TRBV20-1 and TRBJ1-2; D is unclear. V was shortened by 0 bases and J by 1 base, with 9 bases between the two germline ends. CDR1 DFQATT and CDR2 SNEGSKA come from the germline V gene (reference sequence). The CDR3 contains 14 residues. CDR3 in amino acids: CSARESQVNYGYTF. The CDR3 nucleotides read TGCAGTGCTAGAGAGTCGCAGGTTAACTATGGCTACACCTTC.

This clonotype came up a few times. The V and J genes are TRBV27 and TRBJ2-1; D tentatively reads TRBD1 or TRBD2 (6 bases each). The CDR3 spans 18 residues. From germline, CDR1 is MNHEY and CDR2 SMNVEV (reference sequence). V gave up 2 bases and J gave up 6 bases, with 23 bases separating them. This chain's CDR3 is CASSLMLVGAGRGNEQFF. CDR3 sequence (DNA): TGTGCCAGCAGTTTAATGCTGGTGGGGGCAGGGCGGGGCAATGAGCAGTTCTTC.

In this sample, this clonotype turned up many times. The rearrangement links TRBV11-1 to TRBJ2-3; a possible D gene is TRBD2 (6 bases). Germline CDR1 is SGHAT and CDR2 is FQDESV (reference sequence). Trimming removed 1 base at V and 0 bases at J, with 17 bases between. The CDR3 is 18 residues long. The CDR3 DNA reads TGTGCCAGCAGCTTAGGACTAGATTGGGGCACTAGCACAGATACGCAGTATTTT. The encoded protein is CASSLGLDWGTSTDTQYF.

This clonotype was detected only a few times. The chain combines TRBV4-3 with TRBJ1-2; a weak D match, TRBD1 (6 bases). Trimming removed 2 bases from V and 4 bases from J, with 14 bases in between. CDR1 and CDR2 (germline): LGHNA, YSLEER. The CDR3 contains 15 residues. CDR3 sequence reads: CASSQSPTGSYGYTF. CDR3 sequence (DNA): TGCGCCAGCAGCCAAAGTCCCACAGGGTCCTATGGCTACACCTTC.

The V call is TRBV7-8, the J call TRBJ1-4; 7 bases fit TRBD1. CDR1 SGHVS and CDR2 FQNEAQ come from the germline V gene. V dropped 5 bases and J dropped 5; count of bases not matched to a gene: 8. The CDR3 runs 15 residues. CDR3 sequence reads: CASSHFRGYNEKLFF. The CDR3, as DNA: TGTGCCAGCAGCCATTTCAGGGGGTACAATGAAAAACTGTTTTTT.

The V call is TRBV24-1, the J call TRBJ2-2; TRBD1 aligns across 9 bases. CDR1 is KGHDR and CDR2 is SFDVKD in the germline V gene. The CDR3 is 18 residues long. V was clipped by 4 bases and J by 1 base; unmatched bases: 9. The CDR3 bases are TGTGCCACCAGTGAAAGGACAGGGGTTTTTCGGAACACCGGGGAGCTGTTTTTT. The encoded protein is CATSERTGVFRNTGELFF.

This clonotype has at least ten counts. The chain links TRBV7-8 to TRBJ2-3; 8 bases are a match to TRBD2. J lost 3 bases, V lost 5 bases, and 16 bases had no gene match. Germline lookup yields CDR1 SGHVS and CDR2 FQNEAQ. This CDR3 comprises 18 residues. This chain's CDR3 is CASSPAGGARRRTDTQYF. Here the CDR3 DNA reads TGTGCCAGCAGCCCCGCCGGGGGGGCCCGTAGAAGGACAGATACGCAGTATTTT.

This clonotype was picked up a small number of times. The chain links TRBV20-1 to TRBJ2-7; D possibly corresponds to TRBD2 (6 bases). The CDR3 covers 14 residues. The ends were cut back, 1 base at V and 2 bases at J, with 12 bases in the middle. Germline lookup yields CDR1 DFQATT and CDR2 SNEGSKA (reference sequence). CDR3 coding DNA: TGCAGTGCTAGAGGTTTCAGGGAGGCCTACGAGCAGTACTTC. Translated: CSARGFREAYEQYF.

The gene calls are TRBV6-1 and TRBJ2-3; D perhaps matches TRBD1 (5 bases). Trimming left V 6 bases short and J 3 bases short, with 13 bases between. CDR1 is MNHNS and CDR2 is SASEGT in the germline V gene. The CDR3 covers 14 residues. The CDR3 DNA reads TGTGCCAGCAGCCCGACAGAGCTAACAGATACGCAGTATTTT. This codes for CASSPTELTDTQYF.

In nucleotides, the CDR3 is TGCGCCAGCAGCGAGCTGGGGGGCTATATCTATGGCTACACCTTC. Protein product: CASSELGGYIYGYTF. V and J are TRBV4-3 and TRBJ1-2; TRBD1 is a possible D gene (6 bases). The CDR3 loop spans 15 amino acids. CDR1 and CDR2 from the germline V gene are LGHNA and YSLEER. V shed 5 bases and J shed 4 bases, with 17 bases lying between them.

This chain connects TRBV28 to TRBJ2-3; D is ambiguous. Germline assignment: CDR1 MDHEN and CDR2 SYDVKM. This CDR3 spans 14 amino acids. The V end lost 7 bases, the J end lost 4 bases, and 15 bases lay between the germline ends. The CDR3, as DNA: TGTGCCAGCACTTCCACAGACGTGGCAGATACGCAGTATTTT. Its translation: CASTSTDVADTQYF.

The sample holds many counts of this clonotype. V is TRBV4-3 and J is TRBJ2-1, with TRBD2 identical over 8 bases. Per germline, CDR1 LGHNA and CDR2 YSLEER. This CDR3 is 15 amino acids long. The V gene end was trimmed by 3 bases and the J gene end by 7 bases; junction bases not matched to a gene: 8. The DNA for the CDR3 is TGCGCCAGCAGCCAGCCCAGCGGGGGTAGGAATGAGCAGTTCTTC. Its translation is CASSQPSGGRNEQFF.

This clonotype was counted at least ten times. The CDR3 DNA reads TGCAGTGCCGACGGGACACTCGGAAACACCATATATTTT. This sequence encodes CSADGTLGNTIYF. The chain combines TRBV20-1 with TRBJ1-3; the D gene is possibly TRBD1 (6 bases). CDR1 is DFQATT, CDR2 SNEGSKA, per germline (reference sequence). Deletions cut 6 bases from V and 4 bases from J, with 13 bases between. CDR3 size: 13 residues.